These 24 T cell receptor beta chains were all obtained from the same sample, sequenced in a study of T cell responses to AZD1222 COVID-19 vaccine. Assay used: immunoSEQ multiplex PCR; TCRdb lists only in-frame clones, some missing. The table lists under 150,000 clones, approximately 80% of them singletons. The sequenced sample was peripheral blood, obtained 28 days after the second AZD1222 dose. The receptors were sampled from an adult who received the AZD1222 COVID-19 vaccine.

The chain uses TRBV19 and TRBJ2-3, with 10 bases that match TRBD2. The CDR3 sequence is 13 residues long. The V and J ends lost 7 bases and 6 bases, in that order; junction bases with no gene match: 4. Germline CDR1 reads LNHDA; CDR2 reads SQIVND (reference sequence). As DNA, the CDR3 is TGTGCCAGTAAAACTAGCGGGGTCGATACGCAGTATTTT. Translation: CASKTSGVDTQYF.

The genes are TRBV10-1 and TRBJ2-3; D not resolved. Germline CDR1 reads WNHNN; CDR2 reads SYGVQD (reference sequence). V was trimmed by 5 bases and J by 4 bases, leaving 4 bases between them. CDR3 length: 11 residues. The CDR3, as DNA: TGCGCCAGCAGTTTTGCAGATACGCAGTATTTT. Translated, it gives CASSFADTQYF.

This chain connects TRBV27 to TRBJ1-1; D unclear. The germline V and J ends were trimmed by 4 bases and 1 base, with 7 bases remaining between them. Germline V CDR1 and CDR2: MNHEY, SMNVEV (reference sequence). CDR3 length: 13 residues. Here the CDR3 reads CASSSRWNTEAFF. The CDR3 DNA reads TGTGCCAGCAGTTCCAGATGGAACACTGAAGCTTTCTTT.

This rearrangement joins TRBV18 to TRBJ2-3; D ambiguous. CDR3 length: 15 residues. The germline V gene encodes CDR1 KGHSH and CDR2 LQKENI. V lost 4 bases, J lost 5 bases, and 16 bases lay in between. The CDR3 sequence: CASSRLGFTGDTQYF. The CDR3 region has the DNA TGTGCCAGCTCACGACTTGGGTTTACTGGAGATACGCAGTATTTT.

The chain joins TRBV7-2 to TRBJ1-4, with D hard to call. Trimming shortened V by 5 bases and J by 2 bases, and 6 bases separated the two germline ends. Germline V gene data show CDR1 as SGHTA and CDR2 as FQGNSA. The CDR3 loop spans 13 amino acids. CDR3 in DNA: TGTGCCAGCAGCGGGCAGACTAATGAAAAACTGTTTTTT. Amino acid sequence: CASSGQTNEKLFF.

The CDR3 sequence: CASSQLTVDTQYF. The CDR3 region has the DNA TGTGCCAGCAGCCAGCTGACAGTAGATACGCAGTATTTT. The chain recombines TRBV3-1 (or the pseudogene TRBV3-2) with TRBJ2-3, with D possibly matching TRBD1 (5 bases). Trimming pared 3 bases from V and 5 bases from J, leaving 9 bases between. The CDR3 covers 13 residues. The germline V gene encodes CDR1 LGHDT and CDR2 YNNKEL (reference sequence).

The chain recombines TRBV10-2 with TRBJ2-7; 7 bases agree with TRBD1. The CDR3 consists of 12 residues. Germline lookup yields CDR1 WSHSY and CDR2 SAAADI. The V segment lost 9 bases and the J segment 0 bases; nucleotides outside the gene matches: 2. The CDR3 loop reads CASDRVSYEQYF. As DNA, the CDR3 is TGCGCCAGTGACAGGGTCTCCTACGAGCAGTACTTC.

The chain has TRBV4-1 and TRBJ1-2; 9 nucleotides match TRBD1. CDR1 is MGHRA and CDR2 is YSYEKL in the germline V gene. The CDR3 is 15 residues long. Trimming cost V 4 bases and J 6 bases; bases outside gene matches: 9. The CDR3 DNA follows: TGCGCCAGCAGCCCTCTCGGGACAGGGATCCATGGCTACACCTTC. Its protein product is CASSPLGTGIHGYTF.

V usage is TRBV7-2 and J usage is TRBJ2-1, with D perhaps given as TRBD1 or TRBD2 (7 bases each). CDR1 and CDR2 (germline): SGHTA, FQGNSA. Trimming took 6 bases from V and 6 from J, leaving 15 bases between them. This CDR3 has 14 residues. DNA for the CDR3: TGTGCCAGCAGTAGGGTCAGGGGGGGCAATGAGCAGTTCTTC. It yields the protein CASSRVRGGNEQFF.

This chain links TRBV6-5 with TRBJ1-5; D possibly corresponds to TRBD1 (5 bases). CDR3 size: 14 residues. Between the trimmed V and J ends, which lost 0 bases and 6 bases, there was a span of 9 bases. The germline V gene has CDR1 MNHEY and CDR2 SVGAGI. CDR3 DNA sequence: TGTGCCAGCAGTTACTCAGAGGGGTTTCAGCCCCAGCATTTT. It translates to CASSYSEGFQPQHF.

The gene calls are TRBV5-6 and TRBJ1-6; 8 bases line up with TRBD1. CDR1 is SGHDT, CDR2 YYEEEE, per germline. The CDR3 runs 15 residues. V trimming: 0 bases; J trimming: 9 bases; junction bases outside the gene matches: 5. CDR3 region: CASSLGTGFISPLHF. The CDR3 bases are TGTGCCAGCAGCTTGGGGACAGGGTTTATTTCACCCCTCCACTTT.

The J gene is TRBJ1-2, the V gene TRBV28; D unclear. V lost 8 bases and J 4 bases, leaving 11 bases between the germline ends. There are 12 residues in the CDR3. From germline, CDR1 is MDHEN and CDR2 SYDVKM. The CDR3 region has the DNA TGTGCCAGCGGCCCGGCCACCTATGGCTACACCTTC. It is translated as CASGPATYGYTF.

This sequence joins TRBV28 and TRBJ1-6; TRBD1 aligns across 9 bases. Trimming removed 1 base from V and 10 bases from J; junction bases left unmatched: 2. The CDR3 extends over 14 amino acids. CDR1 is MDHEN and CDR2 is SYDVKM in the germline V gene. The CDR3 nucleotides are TGTGCCAGCAGTTTATCGACAGGGGGATCACCCCTCCACTTT. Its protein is CASSLSTGGSPLHF. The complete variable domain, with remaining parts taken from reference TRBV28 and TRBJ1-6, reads DVKVTQSSRYLVKRTGEKVFLECVQDMDHENMFWYRQDPGLGLRLIYFSYDVKMKEKGDIPEGYSVSREKKERFSLILESASTNQTSMYLCASSLSTGGSPLHFGNGTRLTVT.

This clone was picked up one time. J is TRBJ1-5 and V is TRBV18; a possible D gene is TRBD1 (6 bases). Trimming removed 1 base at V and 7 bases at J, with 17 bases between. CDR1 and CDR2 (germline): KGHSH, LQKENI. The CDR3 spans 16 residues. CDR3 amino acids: CASSPRQAGVGQPQHF. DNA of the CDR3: TGTGCCAGCTCACCACGTCAAGCAGGGGTAGGGCAGCCCCAGCATTTT. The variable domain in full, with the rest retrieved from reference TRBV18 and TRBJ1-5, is NAGVMQNPRHLVRRRGQEARLRCSPMKGHSHVYWYRQLPEEGLKFMVYLQKENIIDESGMPKERFSAEFPKEGPSILRIQQVVRGDSAAYFCASSPRQAGVGQPQHFGDGTRLSIL.

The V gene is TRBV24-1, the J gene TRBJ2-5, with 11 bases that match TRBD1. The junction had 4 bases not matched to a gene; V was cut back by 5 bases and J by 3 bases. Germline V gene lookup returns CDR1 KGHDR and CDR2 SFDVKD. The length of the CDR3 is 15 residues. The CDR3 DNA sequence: TGTGCCACCAGTGTTTGGGACAGGGGGGAAGAGACCCAGTACTTC. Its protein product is CATSVWDRGEETQYF.

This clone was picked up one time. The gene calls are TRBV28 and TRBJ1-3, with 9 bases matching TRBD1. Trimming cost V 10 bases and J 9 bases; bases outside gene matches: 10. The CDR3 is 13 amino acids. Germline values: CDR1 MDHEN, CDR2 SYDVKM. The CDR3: CATYRGRLSTIYF. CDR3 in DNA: TGTGCCACCTACAGGGGGCGCTTGTCCACCATATATTTT.

CDR3 coding DNA: TGCAGCGTTGGGGGAGCAGATACGCAGTATTTT. Encoded protein: CSVGGADTQYF. The rearrangement links TRBV29-1 to TRBJ2-3; D is perhaps TRBD2 (5 bases). Germline CDR1 reads SQVTM; CDR2 reads ANQGSEA. This CDR3 has 11 amino acids. Trimming stripped 4 bases from V and 4 bases from J, with 6 bases between.

In DNA, the CDR3 is TGCGCCAGCAGCCAAGATAGACCACCCGGGACACCTGGAAACACCATATATTTT. Its translation: CASSQDRPPGTPGNTIYF. This chain joins TRBV4-1 and TRBJ1-3; D perhaps matches TRBD1 (6 bases). This CDR3 spans 18 amino acids. Germline V gene lookup returns CDR1 MGHRA and CDR2 YSYEKL. Trimming stripped 0 bases from V and 2 bases from J, with 17 bases between.

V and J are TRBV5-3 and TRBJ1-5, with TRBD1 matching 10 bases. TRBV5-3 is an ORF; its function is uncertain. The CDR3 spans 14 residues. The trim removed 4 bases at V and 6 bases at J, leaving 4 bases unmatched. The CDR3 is CARSRDRGLQPQHF. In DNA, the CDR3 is TGTGCCAGAAGCCGTGACAGGGGGCTTCAGCCCCAGCATTTT.

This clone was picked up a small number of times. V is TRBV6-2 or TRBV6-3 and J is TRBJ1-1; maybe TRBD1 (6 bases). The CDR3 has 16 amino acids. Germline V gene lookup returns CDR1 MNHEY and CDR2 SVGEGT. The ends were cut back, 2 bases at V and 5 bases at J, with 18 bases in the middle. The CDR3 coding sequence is TGTGCCAGCAGTTACGAGGTTGGGGGCCTGAGTACTGAAGCTTTCTTT. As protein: CASSYEVGGLSTEAFF.

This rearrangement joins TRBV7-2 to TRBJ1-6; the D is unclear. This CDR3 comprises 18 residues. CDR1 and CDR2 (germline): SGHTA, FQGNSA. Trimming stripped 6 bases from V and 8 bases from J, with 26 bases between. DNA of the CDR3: TGTGCCAGCAGAGAGACCGGGTACAGACTATCGGGCGATTCACCCCTCCACTTT. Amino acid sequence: CASRETGYRLSGDSPLHF.

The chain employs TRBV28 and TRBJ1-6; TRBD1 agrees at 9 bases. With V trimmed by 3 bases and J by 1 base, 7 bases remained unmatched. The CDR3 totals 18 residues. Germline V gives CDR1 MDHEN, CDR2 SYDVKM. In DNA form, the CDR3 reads TGTGCCAGCAGTTTGGGACAGGGATATGGATCCTATAATTCACCCCTCCACTTT. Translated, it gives CASSLGQGYGSYNSPLHF.

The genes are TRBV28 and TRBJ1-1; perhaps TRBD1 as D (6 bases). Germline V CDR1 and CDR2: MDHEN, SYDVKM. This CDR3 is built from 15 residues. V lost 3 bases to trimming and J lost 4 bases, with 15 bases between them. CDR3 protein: CASSFLGQGLTEAFF. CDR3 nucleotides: TGTGCCAGCAGTTTCCTTGGGCAGGGGCTCACTGAAGCTTTCTTT.

CDR3 nucleotides: TGTGCCTGGGACGCAGCAGAGACCCAGTACTTC. Translating it yields CAWDAAETQYF. The rearrangement uses TRBV30 and TRBJ2-5; no clear D. The CDR3 runs 11 residues. V lost 5 bases, J lost 4 bases, and 8 bases lay in between. In germline, CDR1 is GTSNPN, CDR2 SVGIG (reference sequence). Filled out from reference TRBV30 and TRBJ2-5, the complete variable domain reads SQTIHQWPATLVQPVGSPLSLECTVEGTSNPNLYWYRQAAGRGLQLLFYSVGIGQISSEVPQNLSASRPQDRQFILSSKKLLLSDSGFYLCAWDAAETQYFGPGTRLLVL.